Listed below are T cell receptor beta chains from one sample, sequenced in a study of blood T cell repertoires in COVID-19. Clones were sequenced by immunoSEQ multiplex PCR, and TCRdb holds only the in-frame ones, with some missing. The top ten clones hold 1% to 1.3% of a sample with 250,000 to 300,000 clones, around nine tenths of them seen once. Sample: PBMCs or T cells enriched from blood (not recorded which). The receptors were gathered from a woman aged 25-40 years who had recovered from COVID-19. The CDR3 runs from the conserved cysteine through the conserved F or W. A D gene is named only where the DNA matches it firmly. Some rows have no size entry. The others give once, few or many, or a class for an expanded clone.

j_gene: TRBJ1-6
len: 17
d_gene: .
v_gene: TRBV6-2/TRBV6-3
abundance: .
CDR3aa: CASSYGGPISYNSPLHF
CDR3nt: TGTGCCAGCAGTTACGGAGGACCGATCTCCTATAATTCACCCCTCCACTTT

j_gene: TRBJ1-1
len: 13
d_gene: .
v_gene: TRBV9
abundance: once
CDR3aa: CASSMEGPRQAFF
CDR3nt: TGTGCCAGCAGCATGGAGGGTCCGAGACAAGCTTTCTTT

j_gene: TRBJ2-7
len: 14
d_gene: TRBD1
v_gene: TRBV7-2
abundance: .
CDR3aa: CASSFAGGAYEQYF
CDR3nt: TGTGCCAGCAGCTTCGCAGGGGGCGCCTACGAGCAGTACTTC

j_gene: TRBJ2-7
len: 14
d_gene: .
v_gene: TRBV11-2
abundance: .
CDR3aa: CASSYGQHTYEQYF
CDR3nt: TGTGCCAGCAGCTATGGACAACACACCTACGAGCAGTACTTC

j_gene: TRBJ1-4
len: 15
d_gene: .
v_gene: TRBV25-1
abundance: .
CDR3aa: CASSAPVGGNEKLFF
CDR3nt: TGTGCCAGCAGTGCCCCGGTTGGGGGGAATGAAAAACTGTTTTTT

j_gene: TRBJ2-5
len: 17
d_gene: TRBD1
v_gene: TRBV28
abundance: .
CDR3aa: CASSPRDNRGRGETQYF
CDR3nt: TGTGCCAGCAGCCCTCGGGACAACAGGGGAAGGGGGGAGACCCAGTACTTC

j_gene: TRBJ2-3
len: 14
d_gene: TRBD2
v_gene: TRBV6-5
abundance: .
CDR3aa: CASSSGRPTDTQYF
CDR3nt: TGTGCCAGCAGTAGCGGGAGGCCCACAGATACGCAGTATTTT

j_gene: TRBJ1-6
len: 15
d_gene: .
v_gene: TRBV7-2
abundance: once
CDR3aa: CASSFRDSGNSPLHF
CDR3nt: TGTGCCAGCAGCTTTCGGGACTCAGGAAATTCACCCCTCCACTTT

j_gene: TRBJ2-1
len: 15
d_gene: .
v_gene: TRBV3-1/TRBV3-2
abundance: .
CDR3aa: CASSQGYRDYNEQFF
CDR3nt: TGTGCCAGCAGCCAAGGTTACAGGGACTACAATGAGCAGTTCTTC

j_gene: TRBJ1-4
len: 16
d_gene: .
v_gene: TRBV7-2
abundance: .
CDR3aa: CASSLVGPGLNEKLFF
CDR3nt: TGTGCCAGCAGCCTGGTGGGGCCAGGCCTTAATGAAAAACTGTTTTTT

j_gene: TRBJ1-6
len: 12
d_gene: TRBD1
v_gene: TRBV19
abundance: .
CDR3aa: CASSEYRGALHF
CDR3nt: TGTGCCAGTAGTGAATACAGGGGCGCCCTCCACTTT

j_gene: TRBJ2-2
len: 15
d_gene: TRBD2
v_gene: TRBV27
abundance: .
CDR3aa: CASRLAGGGAGELFF
CDR3nt: TGTGCCAGCAGACTAGCGGGAGGTGGAGCCGGGGAGCTGTTTTTT

j_gene: TRBJ2-7
len: 15
d_gene: TRBD2
v_gene: TRBV27
abundance: .
CDR3aa: CASSLVASGRGEQYF
CDR3nt: TGTGCCAGCAGTTTAGTGGCTAGCGGGAGGGGCGAGCAGTACTTC

j_gene: TRBJ2-2
len: 14
d_gene: TRBD1
v_gene: TRBV6-5
abundance: .
CDR3aa: CASQQGVNTGELFF
CDR3nt: TGTGCCAGCCAACAGGGGGTAAACACCGGGGAGCTGTTTTTT

j_gene: TRBJ2-7
len: 13
d_gene: .
v_gene: TRBV7-9
abundance: .
CDR3aa: CASSGDSNYEQYF
CDR3nt: TGTGCCAGCAGCGGCGACAGCAATTACGAGCAGTACTTC

j_gene: TRBJ1-1
len: 14
d_gene: TRBD1
v_gene: TRBV2
abundance: .
CDR3aa: CASSLDPGTGGAFF
CDR3nt: TGTGCCAGCAGTCTAGATCCCGGGACAGGGGGAGCTTTCTTT

j_gene: TRBJ2-1
len: 16
d_gene: TRBD2
v_gene: TRBV27
abundance: once
CDR3aa: CASSRYPGGLENEQFF
CDR3nt: TGTGCCAGCAGTAGGTACCCGGGAGGTCTTGAGAATGAGCAGTTCTTC

j_gene: TRBJ1-3
len: 13
d_gene: .
v_gene: TRBV6-5
abundance: .
CDR3aa: CASKRQDGNTIYF
CDR3nt: TGTGCCAGCAAAAGGCAGGATGGAAACACCATATATTTT

j_gene: TRBJ2-7
len: 15
d_gene: TRBD2
v_gene: TRBV5-4
abundance: once
CDR3aa: CASSLAGGPSYEQYF
CDR3nt: TGTGCCAGCAGCTTGGCGGGAGGGCCCTCCTACGAGCAGTACTTC